This T cell receptor (beta chain) emerged from a study of OX40 agonist ivuxolimab in advanced cancers. The data were produced by immunoSEQ multiplex PCR, yet TCRdb's version contains in-frame clones alone and is incomplete. The sample lists about 94,000 clones; over 75% were seen once. Note on this clone: The antigen remains unidentified.

The CDR3 runs to 17 residues. Trimming removed 1 base from V and 4 bases from J; junction bases left unmatched: 12. Germline lookup yields CDR1 LGHNA and CDR2 YNFKEQ. Overall study results and limits: Fewer expanded clones were found on average in CD4+ than in CD8+ T cells. At 0.1 to 3.0 mg/kg and by week 6, CD4+ and CD8+ T cells in the blood had expanded clonally.

The rearrangement uses TRBV4-2 and TRBJ2-7; 8 nucleotides agree with TRBD1. This clonotype originated in an adult with an advanced solid tumor such as melanoma, head and neck, liver or kidney cancer. Sample: CD4+ or CD8+ T cells sorted from blood, taken in a trial of the OX40 agonist ivuxolimab. The CDR3 region is CASSQAARQTGAYEQYF. The CDR3 DNA follows: TGTGCCAGCAGCCAAGCAGCACGACAGACAGGGGCGTACGAGCAGTACTTC.